Each of the 22 T cell receptor beta chains below was sequenced from the same sample in a study of blood T cells in healthy people across ages. It was with a sample-barcoded 5' primer and a J-beta primer mix that a second PCR of roughly 6 to 11 cycles was run. MiXCR, run by TCRdb on the 5' RACE reads, gives a single entry per CDR3 protein. The sample yields roughly 1.7 million distinct CDR3 sequences, roughly a third seen once. The sequenced material came from blood. These receptors came from a woman younger than 45 in good health.

This sequence joins TRBV27 and TRBJ2-3; 9 bases map to TRBD2. After removal of 1 base from V and 6 bases from J, the junction contained 11 bases not matched to a gene. The CDR3 has 17 residues. Germline V gives CDR1 MNHEY, CDR2 SMNVEV (reference sequence). CDR3 sequence: CASSLFLGTSKGDTQYF. The CDR3, as DNA: TGTGCCAGCAGTTTATTCCTCGGGACTAGCAAAGGGGATACGCAGTATTTT.

This clonotype was seen only a few times. The rearrangement links TRBV6-1 to TRBJ1-2; D might be TRBD1 (6 bases). The CDR3 runs to 12 residues. V gave up 2 bases and J gave up 9 bases, with 10 bases separating them. Germline CDR1 reads MNHNS; CDR2 reads SASEGT. The CDR3 DNA sequence: TGTGCCAGCAGTGAAAGCGGGACACGCTACACCTTC. This encodes CASSESGTRYTF.

The genes are TRBV20-1 and TRBJ2-3; TRBD2 agrees at 8 bases. CDR3 length equals 15 residues. Germline V gene sequence: CDR1 DFQATT, CDR2 SNEGSKA (reference sequence). V gave up 7 bases and J gave up 4 bases; unmatched junction bases: 13. The CDR3 nucleotides read TGCAGTGTCACTGAAGGGGGTAGCGGGGCAGATACGCAGTATTTT. Amino acids: CSVTEGGSGADTQYF.

The chain employs TRBV20-1 and TRBJ2-7, with 10 bases lining up with TRBD2. The end of the DNA aligns better with TRBJ2-5, so the J call may be wrong. This CDR3 region has 16 residues. CDR1 DFQATT and CDR2 SNEGSKA come from the germline V gene (reference sequence). CDR3 bases: TGCAGTGCTTCGAGGCTAGCGGGAGTTGCTCGAGAGACCCAGTACTTC. It codes for CSASRLAGVARETQYF.

This clonotype was seen only a few times. V is TRBV10-1 and J is TRBJ2-5, with D hard to call. TRBJ2-7 matches the DNA end more closely, so the J call is doubtful. The CDR3 loop spans 14 amino acids. Looked up from germline, CDR1 is WNHNN and CDR2 is SYGVQD (reference sequence). CDR3 sequence reads: CASSETWNSYEQYF. The DNA for the CDR3 is TGCGCCAGCAGTGAAACATGGAACTCCTACGAGCAGTACTTC.

This clonotype has just a few counts. Compared with germline, one end of the junction differs, possibly owing to a read error. The J gene is TRBJ1-6, the V gene TRBV20-1; weak D call: TRBD1 (5 bases). Germline CDR1 and CDR2: DFQATT and SNEGSKA (reference sequence). CDR3 length equals 13 residues. The DNA of the CDR3 is TGCGGTGCTAGTCGGCAGGGTAATTCACCCCTCCACTTT. Encoded protein: CGASRQGNSPLHF.

The chain is built from TRBV4-1 and TRBJ1-2; D ambiguous. V dropped 3 bases and J dropped 8 bases, with 13 bases sitting between them. The CDR3 sequence is 13 residues long. The germline V gene has CDR1 MGHRA and CDR2 YSYEKL. The CDR3 DNA reads as TGCGCCAGCAGCCATCCGCGGCGCGAGGGCTACACCTTC. Translating gives CASSHPRREGYTF.

The DNA for the CDR3 is TGCAGTGCTAGAGACGTACTCTACGGACCCCAAGAGACCCAGTACTTC. This codes for CSARDVLYGPQETQYF. V usage is TRBV20-1 and J usage is TRBJ2-5, with D unresolved. CDR1 and CDR2 from the germline V gene are DFQATT and SNEGSKA (reference sequence). Trimming took off 0 bases at V and 1 base at J, with 15 bases between the two ends. The length of the CDR3 is 16 residues.

The chain employs TRBV10-3 and TRBJ1-1; D is unresolved. This CDR3 contains 13 residues. The V end lost 7 bases, the J end lost 1 base, and 10 bases lay between the germline ends. Per germline, CDR1 ENHRY and CDR2 SYGVKD. CDR3 sequence reads: CAITNSPNTEAFF. The CDR3 DNA reads as TGTGCCATCACGAACAGCCCGAACACTGAAGCTTTCTTT.

CDR3 sequence reads: CASSPPPGRNTEAFF. The CDR3 DNA follows: TGTGCCAGCAGTCCTCCACCAGGCCGGAACACTGAAGCTTTCTTT. The chain has TRBV12-3 or TRBV12-4 and TRBJ1-1; D gene unclear. Trimming removed 5 bases from V and 1 base from J, with 14 bases in between. This CDR3 has 15 residues.

In the case of this clonotype: This sequence may be a read error, since a much larger clone differs from it by one base. The V gene is TRBV20-1, the J gene TRBJ2-3; D may correspond to TRBD1 or TRBD2 (5 bases each). Per germline, CDR1 DFQATT and CDR2 SNEGSKA (reference sequence). The CDR3 has 14 residues. CDR3 DNA sequence: TGCAGTGCTGCAGGACAACCTAGCACAGATGCGCAGTATTTT. The encoded protein is CSAAGQPSTDAQYF.

Remarks on this clonotype: Without the conserved terminal phenylalanine or tryptophan, this CDR3 likely stems from a read error. The chain joins TRBV3-1 to TRBJ1-2; no firm D call. This CDR3 comprises 12 residues. The V end lost 4 bases, the J end lost 7 bases, and 10 bases lay between the germline ends. Germline assignment: CDR1 LGHDT and CDR2 YNNKEL (reference sequence). The CDR3 region has the DNA TGTGCCAGCAGCCCTAGGACGGGTGGCTACACCTCC. Its protein is CASSPRTGGYTS.

A single count supports this clonotype. A clone one base away is much larger, so this may be a read error. The chain carries TRBV29-1 and TRBJ2-5, with D perhaps matching TRBD1 (5 bases). The V and J ends lost 7 bases and 1 base respectively, with 10 bases between them. In germline, CDR1 is SQVTM, CDR2 ANQGSEA. The CDR3 runs 12 residues. The CDR3: CSGADSQETQYF. The DNA of the CDR3 is TGCAGCGGCGCTGACAGCCAAGAGACCCAGTACTTC.

This chain uses TRBV7-9 with TRBJ1-4; tentatively, D is TRBD1 (5 bases). This CDR3 has 14 residues. Trimming stripped 5 bases from V and 8 bases from J, with 15 bases between. The germline gives CDR1 SEHNR, CDR2 FQNEAQ (reference sequence). The CDR3 nucleotides read TGTGCCAGCAGCCCCTCCCGCAGGGACGAAAAACTGTTTTTT. Translated, it gives CASSPSRRDEKLFF.

With regard to this clonotype: The junction departs from germline at one end; a sequencing error may be responsible. The rearrangement links TRBV7-2 to TRBJ2-1; D gene uncertain. Per the germline V gene, CDR1 is SGHTA and CDR2 is FQGNSA. This CDR3 comprises 14 residues. The CDR3 is CACSLEFVANEQFF. CDR3 in DNA: TGTGCCTGCAGCTTAGAGTTCGTCGCCAATGAGCAGTTCTTC.

This clonotype was recorded a few times. The chain combines TRBV25-1 with TRBJ1-1; the match to TRBD1 covers 7 bases. The CDR3 is 15 residues long. V lost 6 bases to trimming and J lost 0 bases; unmatched junction nucleotides: 7. Per germline, CDR1 MGHDK and CDR2 SYGVNS. The CDR3 bases are TGTGCCAGCAGAGGGACAGACCCAATGAACACTGAAGCTTTCTTT. Protein sequence: CASRGTDPMNTEAFF.

A few counts support this clonotype. The CDR3 loop reads CASSLVRHNEQFF. CDR3 nucleotide sequence: TGTGCCAGCAGTTTAGTACGGCACAATGAGCAGTTCTTC. The V and J genes are TRBV12-3 or TRBV12-4 and TRBJ2-1, with D uncertain. This CDR3 contains 13 residues. V was trimmed by 1 base and J by 5 bases, leaving 6 bases between them.

In this sample, this clonotype turned up a few times. This chain joins TRBV6-5 and TRBJ2-7, with a possible D match to TRBD2 (5 bases). V was cut by 5 bases and J by 11 bases, with 19 bases left in between. CDR3 length: 13 residues. CDR1 is MNHEY and CDR2 is SVGAGI in the germline V gene. The CDR3 loop reads CASSTSGRGQEYF. The CDR3, as DNA: TGTGCCAGCAGTACCTCCGGTCGCGGGCAAGAGTACTTC.

This clonotype showed up just a few times. The chain uses TRBV20-1 and TRBJ2-2; 9 bases are a match to TRBD2. This CDR3 contains 15 residues. In germline, CDR1 is DFQATT, CDR2 SNEGSKA (reference sequence). V trimming: 6 bases; J trimming: 3 bases; junction bases outside the gene matches: 8. The CDR3, as DNA: TGCAGTGCACCCCTAGCGGGAAGGGACACCGGGGAGCTGTTTTTT. Its protein is CSAPLAGRDTGELFF.

The rearrangement uses TRBV7-8 and TRBJ2-3, with TRBD2 matching 12 bases. Trimming took 5 bases from V and 2 from J; bases not matched to a gene: 5. The CDR3 totals 16 residues. Germline assignment: CDR1 SGHVS and CDR2 FQNEAQ. CDR3 DNA sequence: TGTGCCAGCAGCCACCGGACTAGCGGGATCACAGATACGCAGTATTTT. Its protein is CASSHRTSGITDTQYF. The variable domain in full, with the rest retrieved from reference TRBV7-8 and TRBJ2-3, is GAGVSQSPRYKVAKRGQDVALRCDPISGHVSLFWYQQALGQGPEFLTYFQNEAQLDKSGLPSDRFFAERPEGSVSTLKIQRTQQEDSAVYLCASSHRTSGITDTQYFGPGTRLTVL.

This clonotype was counted many times. The chain has TRBV4-1 and TRBJ2-7; TRBD2 matches 14 bases. This CDR3 is 17 amino acids long. J gave up 6 bases and V 4 bases, and 11 bases lay outside the gene matches. CDR1 MGHRA and CDR2 YSYEKL come from the germline V gene. Here the CDR3 DNA reads TGCGCCAGCAGCCCGGAGCTAGGGACTAGCGGGAGTCCCGAGCAGTACTTC. This codes for CASSPELGTSGSPEQYF.

This clonotype has just a few counts. V is TRBV27 and J is TRBJ2-5, with D possibly TRBD1 on 6 matching bases. From germline, CDR1 is MNHEY and CDR2 SMNVEV (reference sequence). CDR3 length equals 13 residues. Trimming cost V 5 bases and J 7 bases, with 14 bases left between them. The CDR3 DNA is TGTGCCAGCAGTCCCTCCCTAGGGGGGACCCAGTACTTC. It yields the protein CASSPSLGGTQYF.